This TCR beta chain was documented in a study of blood T cell repertoires in COVID-19. Study at large: There were acute and convalescent COVID-19 samples, and they came from the United States, Italy and Spain. From T cells, B-cell-depleted T cells, or PBMCs came the material, which was cDNA or gDNA.

Authors' analysis steps: Reference gene primers were amplified, and this amplification served to estimate nucleated cell counts. Data came from immunoSEQ multiplex PCR; TCRdb stores just in-frame clones and leaves some out. That table gives V, J and clone size, and the DNA gave D and trimming. The sample consists of tens of thousands of clones, roughly 79% of them appearing once. Germline V lookup: CDR1 SNHLY, CDR2 FYNNEI. The V gene lost 6 bases and the J gene lost 5 bases, with 16 bases spanning the gap. The CDR3 totals 14 residues. Sample: peripheral blood. The genes are TRBV2 and TRBJ1-1, with a possible D match to TRBD1 (6 bases). The clonotype originates from a woman aged 55-75 years with acute or convalescent COVID-19. In DNA, the CDR3 is TGTGCCAGCAGAGCGAACAGGGAAGATACTGAAGCTTTCTTT. Protein sequence: CASRANREDTEAFF. Using reference TRBV2 and TRBJ1-1 for the parts outside the CDR3, the full variable domain is EPEVTQTPSHQVTQMGQEVILRCVPISNHLYFYWYRQILGQKVEFLVSFYNNEISEKSEIFDDQFSVERPDGSNFTLKIRSTKLEDSAMYFCASRANREDTEAFFGQGTRLTVV.